This T cell receptor beta chain appears in the sequencing data of a study of blood T cell repertoires in COVID-19. The overall study: Samples representing acute and convalescent COVID-19 were sourced from the United States, Italy and Spain.

V was pared by 1 base and J by 1 base, with 11 bases between. Germline CDR1 is MDHEN and CDR2 is SYDVKM. The CDR3 totals 16 residues. Per the original data handling: How many nucleated cells were present was estimated from reference gene primer amplification. Only in-frame clones appear in the TCRdb table, and some are missing; sequencing was by immunoSEQ multiplex PCR. V and J calls and clone size come straight from that table; D and trimming were deduced from the DNA. The sample has roughly 280,000 clones; approximately 90% are singletons. The chain links TRBV28 to TRBJ2-4, with D possibly being TRBD2 (5 bases). The source of this sequence is a woman aged 50 to 60 who had recovered from COVID-19. Sequencing was done on a sample of peripheral blood. The CDR3 DNA follows: TGTGCCAGCAGTTTATTAGGGAGTACGGCCAAAAACATTCAGTACTTC. This codes for CASSLLGSTAKNIQYF.